This T cell receptor (beta chain) emerged from a study of shared clonotypes between healthy human individuals. Unsorted PBMC samples were amplified in replicate PCRs containing roughly 300 ng DNA, about 30,000 T cell genomes. With ten immunoSEQ deep assay plates, unsorted PBMC DNA underwent sequencing. Data came from immunoSEQ multiplex PCR; TCRdb stores just in-frame clones and leaves some out. The profile shows 550,000 to 600,000 clones, roughly 79% of them singletons. With regard to this clone: A much larger clone differs from this one at a single base, so this may be a read error. Other DNA sequences from this sample encode an identical CDR3 as well.

Unsorted samples relied on 80 million to 95 million PBMCs, which served as the source of genomic DNA. The CDR3 consists of 13 residues. Trimming pared 8 bases from V and 2 bases from J, leaving 13 bases between. From germline, CDR1 is MDHEN and CDR2 SYDVKM. This sequence originates from a woman aged 40-49 years in good health. Some clones in this sample may be carry-over from other donors' samples. The sample consisted of PBMCs. V and J are TRBV28 and TRBJ2-7; D may be TRBD1 or TRBD2 (5 bases each). CDR3 loop: CASGTGPTYEQYF. The CDR3 coding sequence is TGTGCCAGCGGCACGGGACCGACCTACGAGCAGTACTTC.